Listed here are 20 T cell receptor beta chains from one sample, sequenced in a study of control samples from healthy donors and cancer patients (dated by TCRdb to the early 2020s). Preparation of the library involved the immunoSEQ multiplex PCR assay. Not all clones reach the TCRdb copy of this immuneACCESS table, which keeps in-frame sequences only. Checked studies attribute under half of the gap to unresolved V genes and leave the rest unexplained. This sample is represented by over 100,000 clones; about 88% of them were singletons. Of the sample, about 3.4% falls within the top ten clones. The specimen sequenced was blood. The receptors were gathered from a man in his forties or fifties in good health.

The chain has TRBV5-4 and TRBJ2-1; 9 nucleotides line up with TRBD2. After removal of 4 bases from V and 4 bases from J, the junction contained 15 bases not matched to a gene. The CDR3 spans 18 residues. CDR1 SGHNT and CDR2 YYREEE come from the germline V gene (reference sequence). CDR3: CASSDYRVSGGPYNEQFF. In DNA form, the CDR3 reads TGTGCCAGCAGCGACTACAGGGTTAGCGGGGGCCCATACAATGAGCAGTTCTTC.

V is TRBV30 and J is TRBJ1-3; D remains ambiguous. Germline V gene sequence: CDR1 GTSNPN, CDR2 SVGIG (reference sequence). The CDR3 totals 13 residues. Trimming removed 4 bases at V and 2 bases at J, with 9 bases between. The CDR3, as DNA: TGTGCCTGGAATAATGGAGCTGGAAACACCATATATTTT. It codes for CAWNNGAGNTIYF. Full variable domain (outside the CDR3, taken from reference TRBV30 and TRBJ1-3): SQTIHQWPATLVQPVGSPLSLECTVEGTSNPNLYWYRQAAGRGLQLLFYSVGIGQISSEVPQNLSASRPQDRQFILSSKKLLLSDSGFYLCAWNNGAGNTIYFGEGSWLTVV.

This chain connects TRBV10-1 to TRBJ2-7; possibly TRBD2 for D (6 bases). Germline V gene data show CDR1 as WNHNN and CDR2 as SYGVQD (reference sequence). Trimming took off 2 bases at V and 2 bases at J, with 16 bases between the two ends. CDR3 size: 16 residues. The CDR3 sequence is CASSEGGGIRAYEQYF. The CDR3 DNA follows: TGCGCCAGCAGTGAGGGAGGAGGGATCCGCGCCTACGAGCAGTACTTC.

The chain recombines TRBV7-3 with TRBJ2-1; TRBD2 aligns across 14 bases. CDR3 length equals 15 residues. Germline CDR1 reads SGHTA; CDR2 reads FQGTGA. The V and J ends lost 3 bases and 9 bases, in that order; junction bases with no gene match: 4. The CDR3: CASSLTSGGATEQFF. The CDR3 DNA reads TGTGCCAGCAGCTTGACTAGCGGGGGGGCCACTGAGCAGTTCTTC.

J is TRBJ1-6 and V is TRBV30, with 10 bases lining up with TRBD1. This CDR3 is built from 12 residues. Germline values: CDR1 GTSNPN, CDR2 SVGIG (reference sequence). V was pared by 8 bases and J by 9 bases, with 4 bases of the junction left unmatched. This chain's CDR3 is CAQRDRGSPLHF. In DNA form, the CDR3 reads TGTGCCCAGAGGGACAGGGGTTCACCCCTCCACTTT.

CDR3 in amino acids: CATSDATANTEAFF. CDR3 nucleotide sequence: TGTGCCACCAGTGATGCGACAGCCAACACTGAAGCTTTCTTT. V is TRBV24-1 and J is TRBJ1-1; D is possibly TRBD1 (5 bases). Germline V gives CDR1 KGHDR, CDR2 SFDVKD. Trimming removed 3 bases from V and 2 bases from J, with 9 bases in between. The CDR3 totals 14 residues.

V usage is TRBV14 and J usage is TRBJ2-5, with D uncertain. V lost 1 base to trimming and J lost 3 bases, with 15 bases between them. The CDR3 contains 16 residues. Germline loops: CDR1 SGHDN, CDR2 FVKESK. The CDR3 spells CASSQGSAYGEETQYF. In DNA, the CDR3 is TGTGCCAGCAGCCAAGGTTCGGCGTATGGGGAAGAGACCCAGTACTTC.

The chain uses TRBV15 and TRBJ2-3, with TRBD2 identical over 8 bases. The length of the CDR3 is 16 residues. CDR1 is LNHNV, CDR2 YYDKDF, per germline (reference sequence). The V and J ends lost 3 bases and 4 bases, in that order; junction bases with no gene match: 9. The CDR3 DNA sequence: TGTGCCACCAGCAGCGGGAAAAGCGGGGGCGCAGATACGCAGTATTTT. Its translation is CATSSGKSGGADTQYF.

The rearrangement links TRBV29-1 to TRBJ2-7, with TRBD1 identical over 8 bases. V lost 6 bases, J lost 0 bases, and 1 base stayed unmatched. The germline CDR1 and CDR2 sequences are SQVTM and ANQGSEA. The CDR3 is made up of 12 amino acids. CDR3 sequence (DNA): TGCAGCGTCGACAGGGGCTCCTACGAGCAGTACTTC. This codes for CSVDRGSYEQYF.

The chain uses TRBV5-4 and TRBJ1-1, with TRBD1 matching over 9 bases. This CDR3 comprises 16 residues. Germline assignment: CDR1 SGHNT and CDR2 YYREEE (reference sequence). Losses at the gene ends were 4 bases for V and 1 base for J; bases not matched to a gene: 8. CDR3 loop: CASSTGTGLGNTEAFF. The CDR3 coding sequence is TGTGCCAGCAGCACTGGGACAGGGCTGGGGAACACTGAAGCTTTCTTT.

The chain recombines TRBV27 with TRBJ2-7; D may be TRBD2 (5 bases). Trimming removed 8 bases at V and 0 bases at J, with 5 bases between. The V gene's germline CDR1 is MNHEY and CDR2 SMNVEV (reference sequence). The CDR3 consists of 11 residues. CDR3 coding DNA: TGTGCCAGCGGGAGCTCCTACGAGCAGTACTTC. It codes for CASGSSYEQYF.

V gene TRBV30 combines with J gene TRBJ2-1, with TRBD2 identical over 7 bases. The ends lost 7 bases at V and 8 bases at J; junction bases unmatched: 23. The germline V gene encodes CDR1 GTSNPN and CDR2 SVGIG (reference sequence). This CDR3 region has 17 residues. The CDR3 region has the DNA TGTGCCTACGGAACCGGGACGGGGATTATGGGGGGGGATGAGCAGTTCTTC. Its translation is CAYGTGTGIMGGDEQFF. Complete variable domain (other parts from reference TRBV30 and TRBJ2-1): SQTIHQWPATLVQPVGSPLSLECTVEGTSNPNLYWYRQAAGRGLQLLFYSVGIGQISSEVPQNLSASRPQDRQFILSSKKLLLSDSGFYLCAYGTGTGIMGGDEQFFGPGTRLTVL.

A single count supports this clone. This chain joins TRBV11-2 and TRBJ2-7; the match to TRBD2 covers 7 bases. The CDR3 sequence is 16 residues long. CDR1 and CDR2 from the germline V gene are SGHAT and FQNNGV. Trimming removed 5 bases from V and 3 bases from J; junction bases left unmatched: 13. This CDR3 reads CASSPRLGGSDYEQYF. The CDR3 coding sequence is TGTGCCAGCAGCCCCAGACTTGGCGGGAGTGACTACGAGCAGTACTTC.

This clone was seen once. The V and J genes are TRBV25-1 and TRBJ1-6, with TRBD1 matching over 9 bases. Germline values: CDR1 MGHDK, CDR2 SYGVNS. The CDR3 spans 14 residues. V lost 6 bases to trimming and J lost 7 bases; unmatched junction nucleotides: 4. CDR3 in DNA: TGTGCCAGCAGCGGGACAGGGCACAATTCACCCCTCCACTTT. Encoded protein: CASSGTGHNSPLHF.

There are a few counts of this clone. This sequence joins TRBV7-9 and TRBJ1-6; 12 bases match TRBD1. The trim removed 0 bases at V and 10 bases at J, leaving 7 bases unmatched. The CDR3 is 17 residues long. From germline, CDR1 is SEHNR and CDR2 FQNEAQ (reference sequence). CDR3 in amino acids: CASSLAMTGTGGSPLHF. Here the CDR3 DNA reads TGTGCCAGCAGCTTAGCGATGACCGGGACAGGGGGCTCACCCCTCCACTTT.

The V call is TRBV19, the J call TRBJ2-7, with D unresolved. Germline V gene sequence: CDR1 LNHDA, CDR2 SQIVND (reference sequence). V was pared by 5 bases and J by 1 base, with 12 bases between. CDR3 length: 14 residues. CDR3: CASSSRDGSYEQYF. The CDR3 region has the DNA TGTGCCAGTAGTTCTCGAGACGGTTCCTACGAGCAGTACTTC.

The V call is TRBV19, the J call TRBJ1-3; 11 bases match TRBD1. The V gene end was trimmed by 5 bases and the J gene end by 1 base; junction bases not matched to a gene: 10. This CDR3 contains 18 residues. The germline V gene has CDR1 LNHDA and CDR2 SQIVND (reference sequence). CDR3 nucleotides: TGTGCCAGTAGTCCGGGACAGGGGGTATTCTCATCTGGAAACACCATATATTTT. Translating it yields CASSPGQGVFSSGNTIYF.

The CDR3 DNA follows: TGCGCCAGCAGCTTGGAAGGTCTGAGGGGAACCATGGTTAATTCACCCCTCCACTTT. This translates into CASSLEGLRGTMVNSPLHF. J is TRBJ1-6 and V is TRBV5-1; D possibly corresponds to TRBD1 (5 bases). V was trimmed by 0 bases and J by 6 bases, leaving 22 bases between them. The CDR3 has 19 residues. Germline V CDR1 and CDR2: SGHRS, YFSETQ.

The chain has TRBV5-1 and TRBJ1-6, with a possible D match to TRBD1 (6 bases). This CDR3 is built from 17 residues. The germline V gene has CDR1 SGHRS and CDR2 YFSETQ. Trimming shortened V by 0 bases and J by 1 base, and 11 bases separated the two germline ends. As DNA, the CDR3 is TGCGCCAGCAGCTTGGGAATGACAGGTTCCTATAATTCACCCCTCCACTTT. Protein: CASSLGMTGSYNSPLHF.

This clone was recorded once. This sequence joins TRBV12-5 and TRBJ1-1; D call uncertain. The CDR3 has 15 residues. CDR1 LGHNT and CDR2 FRNRAP come from the germline V gene. The V and J ends lost 0 bases and 0 bases respectively, with 8 bases between them. The CDR3 region has the DNA TGTGCTAGTGGTTTGGTATACGGAATGAACACTGAAGCTTTCTTT. Translation gives CASGLVYGMNTEAFF. The whole variable domain, remainder taken from reference TRBV12-5 and TRBJ1-1, is DARVTQTPRHKVTEMGQEVTMRCQPILGHNTVFWYRQTMMQGLELLAYFRNRAPLDDSGMPKDRFSAEMPDATLATLKIQPSEPRDSAVYFCASGLVYGMNTEAFFGQGTRLTVV.